The sequence of this T cell receptor (beta chain) was determined in a study of T-cell reconstitution after alpha-beta-depleted transplantation in children listed by TCRdb under 2016. For the wider study: Using TCR repertoire profiling, the study followed T-cell immune reconstitution in a quantitative way in children after TCRalphabeta/CD19-depleted allogeneic hematopoietic cell transplantation.

What the treatment or condition label conveys for this sample: allogeneic hematopoietic cell transplantation with graft depleted of TCRalphabeta T cells and CD19 B cells. The transplant recipients were children given TCRalphabeta/CD19-depleted allogeneic hematopoietic cell grafts. Only a few counts were recorded for this clonotype. Its binding antigen is unknown. Per-base qualities were not stored, and no clone one base away is much larger. Libraries were constructed by PCR. The run used an Illumina HiSeq 2500. Molecular barcoding was employed in the preparation of TCR libraries, with unique molecular identifiers being used to normalize TCRbeta repertoire quantification. Through fastp at Q25 and MiXCR, TCRdb rebuilt clones from the public reads, retaining in-frame beta chains. Each entry merges the rows of one CDR3 protein and shows their most common DNA and genes. This sample lists around 300,000 distinct CDR3 sequences; over 20% were detected once. The top ten hold approximately 9.9% of the sample.

Points the paper makes about the study in general: Over the following months the frequencies of hyperexpanded clones went down, and after one year T-cell counts and TCRbeta diversity were mostly credited to newly produced T cells. The high TCRbeta diversity at day 60 in some patients was ascribed to recipient T cells and intrathymic progenitors that had survived conditioning. The apparently early alphabetaT-cell count recovery about two months after transplant was reportedly dependent on only several hundred rapidly expanded clones derived from non-depleted graft cells.

The CDR3 holds 15 amino acids from the cysteine to the phenylalanine. Just CDR3 DNA is preserved here, 45 bases in frame from base 1. Based on the germline V gene, the CDR1 and CDR2 sequences are LGHNA and YNFKEQ. Between the V and J ends, shortened by 4 bases and 1 base respectively, the junction contains 13 bases. This specimen was PBMCs, mostly from graft donor cells, taken 180 days after TCRalphabeta/CD19-depleted stem cell transplant. The chain was built from TRBV4-2 and TRBJ1-1; tentative D gene TRBD1, with 5 bases matching. The sequence was obtained from a male patient younger than 18 who had a stem cell transplant for acute lymphoblastic leukemia, so the T cells may come from the graft donor. This receptor carries the CDR3 CASSRYRNGNTEAFF. The nucleotides are TGTGCCAGCAGCCGATACAGGAATGGGAACACTGAAGCTTTCTTT.